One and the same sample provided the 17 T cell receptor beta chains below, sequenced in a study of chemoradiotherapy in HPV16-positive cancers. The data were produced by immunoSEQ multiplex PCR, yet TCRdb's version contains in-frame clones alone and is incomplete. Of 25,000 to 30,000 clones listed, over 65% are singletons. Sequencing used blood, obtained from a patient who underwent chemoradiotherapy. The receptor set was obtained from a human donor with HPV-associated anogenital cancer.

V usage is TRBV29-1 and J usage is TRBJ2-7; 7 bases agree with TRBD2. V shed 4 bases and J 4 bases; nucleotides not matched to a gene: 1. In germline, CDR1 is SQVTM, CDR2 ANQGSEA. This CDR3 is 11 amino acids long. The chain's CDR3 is CSVVGGYEQYF. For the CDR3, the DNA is TGCAGCGTTGTCGGGGGGTACGAGCAGTACTTC.

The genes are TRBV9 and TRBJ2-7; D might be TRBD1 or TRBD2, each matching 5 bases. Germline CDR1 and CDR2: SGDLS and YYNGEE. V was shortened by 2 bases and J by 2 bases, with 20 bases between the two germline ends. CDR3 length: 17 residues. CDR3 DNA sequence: TGTGCCAGCAGCGTTATCTACCGGGTCGAGGGGACCTACGAGCAGTACGTC. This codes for CASSVIYRVEGTYEQYV.

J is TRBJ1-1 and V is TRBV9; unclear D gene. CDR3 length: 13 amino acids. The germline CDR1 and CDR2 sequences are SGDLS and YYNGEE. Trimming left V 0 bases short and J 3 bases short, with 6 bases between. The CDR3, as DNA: TGTGCCAGCAGCGTAGGACCGGACACTGAAGCTTTCTTT. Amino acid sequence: CASSVGPDTEAFF.

The CDR3 DNA is TGTGCCAGCAGCTTAGGGGCAGCCCCGGGGTTTCTCACAGATACGCAGTATTTT. Residues: CASSLGAAPGFLTDTQYF. The chain uses TRBV7-2 and TRBJ2-3, with D possibly TRBD2 on 5 matching bases. The CDR3 runs 18 residues. Deletions cut 1 base from V and 2 bases from J, with 19 bases between. Germline lookup yields CDR1 SGHTA and CDR2 FQGNSA. Using reference TRBV7-2 and TRBJ2-3 for the parts outside the CDR3, the full variable domain is GAGVSQSPSNKVTEKGKDVELRCDPISGHTALYWYRQSLGQGLEFLIYFQGNSAPDKSGLPSDRFSAERTGGSVSTLTIQRTQQEDSAVYLCASSLGAAPGFLTDTQYFGPGTRLTVL.

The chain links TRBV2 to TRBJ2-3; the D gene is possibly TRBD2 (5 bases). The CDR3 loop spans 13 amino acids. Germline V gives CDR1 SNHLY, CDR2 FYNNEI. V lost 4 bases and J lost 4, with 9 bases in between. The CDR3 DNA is TGTGCCAGCAGTGCCACGAGGGCAGATACGCAGTATTTT. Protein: CASSATRADTQYF.

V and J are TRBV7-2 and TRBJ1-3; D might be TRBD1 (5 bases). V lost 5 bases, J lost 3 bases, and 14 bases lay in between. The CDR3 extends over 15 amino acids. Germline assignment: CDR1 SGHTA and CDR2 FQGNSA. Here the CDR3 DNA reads TGTGCCAGCAGCCCCCAGGTGGGGGTTGGAAACACCATATATTTT. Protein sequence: CASSPQVGVGNTIYF.

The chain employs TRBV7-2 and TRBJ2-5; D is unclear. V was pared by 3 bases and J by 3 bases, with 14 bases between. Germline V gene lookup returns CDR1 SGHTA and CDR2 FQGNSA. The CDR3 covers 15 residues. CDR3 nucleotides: TGTGCCAGCAGCTTCGCCAGTGGGGTCAAAGAGACCCAGTACTTC. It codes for CASSFASGVKETQYF.

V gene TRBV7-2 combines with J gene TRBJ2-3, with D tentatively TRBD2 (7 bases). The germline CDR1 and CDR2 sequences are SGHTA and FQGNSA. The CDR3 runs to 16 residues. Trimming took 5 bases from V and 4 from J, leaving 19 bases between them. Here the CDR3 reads CASSRRLRGGSDTQYF. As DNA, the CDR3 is TGTGCCAGCAGCCGGCGTTTAAGGGGGGGGTCAGATACGCAGTATTTT.

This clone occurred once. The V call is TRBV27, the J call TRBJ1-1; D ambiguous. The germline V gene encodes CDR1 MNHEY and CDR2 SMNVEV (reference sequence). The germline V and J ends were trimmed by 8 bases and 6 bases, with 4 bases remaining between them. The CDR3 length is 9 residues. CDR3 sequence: CASQPEAFF. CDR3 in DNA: TGTGCCAGCCAGCCTGAAGCTTTCTTT.

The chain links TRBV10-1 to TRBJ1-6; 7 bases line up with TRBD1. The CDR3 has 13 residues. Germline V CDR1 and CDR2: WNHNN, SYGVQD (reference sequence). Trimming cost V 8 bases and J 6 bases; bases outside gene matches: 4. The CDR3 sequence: CASRRDSNSPLHF. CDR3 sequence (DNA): TGCGCCAGCCGCCGGGACAGTAATTCACCCCTCCACTTT.

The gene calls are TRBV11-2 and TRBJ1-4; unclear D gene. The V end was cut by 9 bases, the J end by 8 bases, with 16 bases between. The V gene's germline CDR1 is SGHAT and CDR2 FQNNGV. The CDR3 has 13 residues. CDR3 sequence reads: CASSPGPREKLFF. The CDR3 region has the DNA TGTGCCAGTAGCCCGGGTCCTCGGGAAAAACTGTTTTTT.

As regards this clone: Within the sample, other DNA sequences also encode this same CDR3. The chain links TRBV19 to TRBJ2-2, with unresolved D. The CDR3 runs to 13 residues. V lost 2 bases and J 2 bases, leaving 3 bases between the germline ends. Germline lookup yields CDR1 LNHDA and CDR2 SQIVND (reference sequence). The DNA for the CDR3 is TGTGCCAGTAGTATACCCAACACCGGGGAGCTGTTTTTT. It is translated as CASSIPNTGELFF.

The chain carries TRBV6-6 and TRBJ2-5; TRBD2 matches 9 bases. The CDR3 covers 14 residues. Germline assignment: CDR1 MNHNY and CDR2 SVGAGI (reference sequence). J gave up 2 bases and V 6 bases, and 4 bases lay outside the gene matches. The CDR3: CASRALAGQETQYF. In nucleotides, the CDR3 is TGTGCCAGCAGAGCTCTAGCGGGGCAAGAGACCCAGTACTTC.

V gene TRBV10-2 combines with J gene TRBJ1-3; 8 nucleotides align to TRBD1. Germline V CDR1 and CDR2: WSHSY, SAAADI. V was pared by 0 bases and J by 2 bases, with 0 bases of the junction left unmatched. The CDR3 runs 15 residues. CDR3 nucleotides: TGCGCCAGCAGTGAGTCGACAGGGGCTGGAAACACCATATATTTT. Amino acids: CASSESTGAGNTIYF.

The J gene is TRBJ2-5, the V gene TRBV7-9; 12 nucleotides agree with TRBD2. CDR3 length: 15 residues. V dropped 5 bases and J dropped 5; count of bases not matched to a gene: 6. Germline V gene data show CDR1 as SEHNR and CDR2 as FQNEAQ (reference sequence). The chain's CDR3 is CASSLPSGGAETQYF. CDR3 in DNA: TGTGCCAGCAGCCTACCTAGCGGGGGGGCCGAGACCCAGTACTTC.

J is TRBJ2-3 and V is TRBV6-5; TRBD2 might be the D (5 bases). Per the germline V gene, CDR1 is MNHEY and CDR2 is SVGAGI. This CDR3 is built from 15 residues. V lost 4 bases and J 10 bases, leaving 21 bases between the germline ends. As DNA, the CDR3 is TGTGCCAGCAGTTCCTTCGGAGTCTCACTAGGCCCGCAGTATTTT. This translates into CASSSFGVSLGPQYF.

CDR3 in DNA: TGTGCCAGCAGCTTAGGAATGAACACTGAAGCTTTCTTT. It specifies CASSLGMNTEAFF. V usage is TRBV7-9 and J usage is TRBJ1-1; D not certain. CDR3 size: 13 residues. V dropped 1 base and J dropped 0 bases, with 3 bases sitting between them. Germline values: CDR1 SEHNR, CDR2 FQNEAQ (reference sequence). The whole variable domain, remainder taken from reference TRBV7-9 and TRBJ1-1, is DTGVSQNPRHKITKRGQNVTFRCDPISEHNRLYWYRQTLGQGPEFLTYFQNEAQLEKSRLLSDRFSAERPKGSFSTLEIQRTEQGDSAMYLCASSLGMNTEAFFGQGTRLTVV.